Below are 21 T cell receptor beta chains sequenced from a single sample in a study of shared clonotypes between healthy human individuals. CD45RO-negative, CCR7-positively selected cells formed the naive CD8 fraction, excluding terminally differentiated effector memory CD45RA+ cells. TCRdb keeps only in-frame clones here, not all; method: immunoSEQ multiplex PCR. The sample consists of millions of clones, about 94% of them appearing once. The sequenced material came from naive CD8+ T cells sorted from blood. These receptor sequences come from a man aged 18 to 29 in good health.

This chain links TRBV6-1 with TRBJ2-5; 9 bases match TRBD2. Trimming took 4 bases from V and 5 from J; bases not matched to a gene: 14. Germline CDR1 reads MNHNS; CDR2 reads SASEGT. This CDR3 region has 17 residues. CDR3 nucleotides: TGTGCCAGCAGTGGGATATTAGCGGGAGTGTTTCGGGAGACCCAGTACTTC. This encodes CASSGILAGVFRETQYF.

The J gene is TRBJ2-7, the V gene TRBV27; D perhaps matches TRBD1 (5 bases). V shed 2 bases and J shed 6 bases, with 17 bases lying between them. Germline CDR1 reads MNHEY; CDR2 reads SMNVEV (reference sequence). CDR3 length: 15 amino acids. The CDR3 DNA sequence: TGTGCCAGCAGTTTAATAGGCAGGGATTTAGGCGAGCAGTACTTC. Its protein product is CASSLIGRDLGEQYF.

CDR3 sequence: CASFQVGYTEAFF. Written as DNA, the CDR3 is TGTGCCAGCTTCCAGGTAGGATACACTGAAGCTTTCTTT. V usage is TRBV28 and J usage is TRBJ1-1, with D unclear. Trimming took 8 bases from V and 3 from J, leaving 13 bases between them. The CDR3 spans 13 residues. The V gene's germline CDR1 is MDHEN and CDR2 SYDVKM.

CDR3 sequence reads: CSVIGNTGELFF. CDR3 DNA: TGCAGCGTTATAGGGAACACCGGGGAGCTGTTTTTT. The J gene is TRBJ2-2, the V gene TRBV29-1; D unclear. CDR1 and CDR2 from the germline V gene are SQVTM and ANQGSEA. V shed 5 bases and J shed 1 base, with 5 bases lying between them. This CDR3 is 12 amino acids long.

The rearrangement links TRBV12-2 to TRBJ2-3; the DNA was not compared with TRBD2, the D call given in the table. TRBV12-2 is marked as a pseudogene. This CDR3 has 20 residues. The CDR3 region is CASRSGQGPSGRGSTDTQYF. The CDR3 nucleotides read TGTGCAAGTCGGAGTGGACAGGGCCCTAGCGGGAGGGGAAGCACAGATACGCAGTATTTT.

Comments on this clone: Different DNA sequences within this sample yield the same CDR3. The genes are TRBV5-1 and TRBJ2-7, with 8 bases lining up with TRBD1. Germline V gives CDR1 SGHRS, CDR2 YFSETQ. The CDR3 is 15 residues long. After removal of 4 bases from V and 2 bases from J, the junction contained 8 bases not matched to a gene. The CDR3 protein is CASSPGQGVAYEQYF. CDR3 DNA sequence: TGCGCCAGCAGCCCCGGACAGGGAGTTGCCTACGAGCAGTACTTC.

The rearrangement joins TRBV30 to TRBJ1-2; D might be TRBD1 (5 bases). Between the trimmed V and J ends, which lost 3 bases and 4 bases, there was a span of 12 bases. This CDR3 region has 13 residues. CDR1 and CDR2 (germline): GTSNPN, SVGIG (reference sequence). In DNA, the CDR3 is TGTGCCTGGAGGTCCAGGGAAGGCTATGGCTACACCTTC. Its translation: CAWRSREGYGYTF.

The rearrangement joins TRBV5-6 to TRBJ2-3, with D tentatively TRBD2 (6 bases). V was clipped by 3 bases and J by 4 bases, with 12 bases between them. The CDR3 length is 14 residues. The germline V gene encodes CDR1 SGHDT and CDR2 YYEEEE. CDR3 nucleotide sequence: TGTGCCAGCAGCTCGGGACTCCCGGCAGATACGCAGTATTTT. It translates to CASSSGLPADTQYF.

A remark on this clone: Additional DNA sequences in this sample encode the identical CDR3. J is TRBJ1-6 and V is TRBV28; D may be TRBD1 (5 bases). This CDR3 is 13 amino acids long. Per germline, CDR1 MDHEN and CDR2 SYDVKM. The V end was cut by 2 bases, the J end by 7 bases, with 6 bases between. This CDR3 is CASSLGGNSPLHF. In nucleotides, the CDR3 is TGTGCCAGCAGTTTAGGGGGGAATTCACCCCTCCACTTT.

This rearrangement joins TRBV5-1 to TRBJ2-7; TRBD2 aligns across 10 bases. V trimming: 5 bases; J trimming: 5 bases; junction bases outside the gene matches: 4. Germline values: CDR1 SGHRS, CDR2 YFSETQ. The CDR3 length is 13 residues. The CDR3 sequence: CASRWTSGNEQYF. CDR3 in DNA: TGCGCCAGCAGGTGGACTAGCGGTAACGAGCAGTACTTC. Supplemented by reference TRBV5-1 and TRBJ2-7, the full variable domain reads KAGVTQTPRYLIKTRGQQVTLSCSPISGHRSVSWYQQTPGQGLQFLFEYFSETQRNKGNFPGRFSGRQFSNSRSEMNVSTLELGDSALYLCASRWTSGNEQYFGPGTRLTVT.

The V and J genes are TRBV2 and TRBJ2-7; D possibly uses TRBD1 or TRBD2 (6 bases each). Germline CDR1 reads SNHLY; CDR2 reads FYNNEI. The length of the CDR3 is 14 residues. V lost 7 bases to trimming and J lost 0 bases, with 13 bases between them. CDR3 loop: CASTGGRGSYEQYF. Written as DNA, the CDR3 is TGTGCCAGCACCGGGGGCCGGGGCTCCTACGAGCAGTACTTC.

The chain carries TRBV7-2 and TRBJ1-1; the D is unclear. Germline loops: CDR1 SGHTA, CDR2 FQGNSA. This CDR3 is built from 14 residues. The germline V and J ends were trimmed by 2 bases and 2 bases, with 9 bases remaining between them. The CDR3 loop is CASSLSQGNTEAFF. In DNA form, the CDR3 reads TGTGCCAGCAGCTTAAGCCAAGGCAACACTGAAGCTTTCTTT.

This chain links TRBV7-9 with TRBJ1-1, with a weak D call TRBD1 (5 bases). Germline-derived CDR1 and CDR2 are SEHNR and FQNEAQ (reference sequence). V lost 8 bases and J lost 1, with 8 bases in between. The CDR3 extends over 12 amino acids. In nucleotides, the CDR3 is TGTGCCAGCGGGGACGGGAACACTGAAGCTTTCTTT. Translation: CASGDGNTEAFF.

The J gene is TRBJ2-7, the V gene TRBV7-3; D is unresolved. The CDR3 length is 13 residues. V was shortened by 2 bases and J by 6 bases, with 11 bases between the two germline ends. From germline, CDR1 is SGHTA and CDR2 FQGTGA. Here the CDR3 reads CASSLDPRFEQYF. DNA of the CDR3: TGTGCCAGCAGCTTAGATCCCCGTTTCGAGCAGTACTTC.

Turning to this clone: Other DNA sequences in the sample encode the same CDR3. The chain joins TRBV9 to TRBJ2-7; TRBD1 matches at 9 bases. This CDR3 is 13 amino acids long. V was clipped by 7 bases and J by 4 bases; unmatched bases: 6. Looked up from germline, CDR1 is SGDLS and CDR2 is YYNGEE. CDR3 loop: CASSPGQGYEQYF. Written as DNA, the CDR3 is TGTGCCAGCTCACCGGGACAGGGTTACGAGCAGTACTTC.

This chain uses TRBV4-3 with TRBJ2-7, with D perhaps TRBD1 or TRBD2 (5 bases each). The CDR3 is 17 amino acids. Germline assignment: CDR1 LGHNA and CDR2 YSLEER. The V gene lost 4 bases and the J gene lost 2 bases, with 21 bases spanning the gap. The chain's CDR3 is CASSLSRGHDGPYEQYF. Here the CDR3 DNA reads TGCGCCAGCAGCCTCTCGAGGGGTCACGACGGACCCTACGAGCAGTACTTC.

J is TRBJ1-1 and V is TRBV4-1, with unresolved D. Trimming removed 3 bases from V and 0 bases from J, with 14 bases in between. Germline V gene sequence: CDR1 MGHRA, CDR2 YSYEKL. This CDR3 is built from 16 residues. CDR3 sequence reads: CASSHEAGILNTEAFF. The CDR3 DNA follows: TGCGCCAGCAGCCATGAGGCTGGAATTTTGAACACTGAAGCTTTCTTT.

The chain is built from TRBV4-1 and TRBJ2-7; D gene ambiguous. This CDR3 has 15 amino acids. CDR1 is MGHRA and CDR2 is YSYEKL in the germline V gene. The germline V and J ends were trimmed by 1 base and 0 bases, with 10 bases remaining between them. CDR3 DNA sequence: TGCGCCAGCAGCCAAGCTTCCGCAGACTCCTACGAGCAGTACTTC. Protein sequence: CASSQASADSYEQYF.

V gene TRBV10-1 combines with J gene TRBJ2-5; 13 bases map to TRBD2. CDR1 and CDR2 from the germline V gene are WNHNN and SYGVQD (reference sequence). The CDR3 totals 14 residues. Trimming cost V 3 bases and J 11 bases; bases outside gene matches: 6. This CDR3 reads CASSERTSGSVQYF. The CDR3 DNA reads TGCGCCAGCAGTGAAAGGACTAGCGGGAGTGTACAGTACTTC.

This chain uses TRBV28 with TRBJ1-4; no clear D. The CDR3 covers 15 residues. Per germline, CDR1 MDHEN and CDR2 SYDVKM. Trimming stripped 1 base from V and 0 bases from J, with 6 bases between. The CDR3 is CASSLLATTNEKLFF. The CDR3 nucleotides read TGTGCCAGCAGTTTATTAGCCACAACTAATGAAAAACTGTTTTTT.

This clone was found once. This chain connects TRBV5-4 to TRBJ2-7, with 9 bases fitting TRBD1. CDR3 length equals 16 residues. J lost 7 bases, V lost 0 bases, and 11 bases had no gene match. Germline V lookup: CDR1 SGHNT, CDR2 YYREEE (reference sequence). The CDR3 nucleotides read TGTGCCAGCAGCTTGGCCCCGGGACAGGGAGGTGGTGAGCAGTACTTC. Encoded protein: CASSLAPGQGGGEQYF.